These T cell receptor beta chains were read from a single sample in a study of cytomegalovirus exposure and HLA in healthy donors. Measured with immunoSEQ multiplex PCR; TCRdb has only the in-frame clones, and not every one. The data hold 90,000 to 100,000 clones, with about two thirds observed a single time. Sequencing input: PBMCs. The receptors were sampled from a man over 45 in good health and CMV-seronegative. The CDR3 runs from the conserved cysteine through the conserved F or W. D genes are given only for firm matches. Clone size is shown for a subset of rows, as once, few, many or a class of expanded clone.

abundance	d_gene	v_gene	j_gene	CDR3aa	CDR3nt
-	-	TRBV5-8	TRBJ2-1	CASSGSSGFNEQFF	TGTGCCAGCAGTGGGTCCTCAGGGTTTAATGAGCAGTTCTTC
-	TRBD1	TRBV4-2	TRBJ1-3	CASSQDLPDRVTGNTIYF	TGTGCCAGCAGCCAAGATCTTCCGGACAGGGTTACTGGAAACACCATATATTTT
few	-	TRBV29-1	TRBJ1-2	CSVQRQDFYGYTF	TGCAGCGTTCAAAGACAGGATTTCTATGGCTACACCTTC
-	-	TRBV10-3	TRBJ1-1	CAISRGVNTEAFF	TGTGCCATCAGCAGGGGAGTGAACACTGAAGCTTTCTTT
few	TRBD1	TRBV9	TRBJ2-6	CASSTGQGISGANVLTF	TGTGCCAGCAGCACAGGACAGGGAATCTCTGGGGCCAACGTCCTGACTTTC
-	-	TRBV18	TRBJ2-6	CASSPPQQISGANVLTF	TGTGCCAGCTCACCACCGCAACAGATCTCTGGGGCCAACGTCCTGACTTTC
-	TRBD1	TRBV5-1	TRBJ1-2	CASSLGQGVGYTF	TGCGCCAGCAGCCTGGGACAGGGGGTTGGCTACACCTTC
once	-	TRBV6-1	TRBJ1-5	CASSGRGDDQPQHF	TGTGCCAGCAGTGGTCGGGGAGACGATCAGCCCCAGCATTTT
-	-	TRBV18	TRBJ2-7	CASSPRQDEQYF	TGTGCCAGCTCACCACGGCAGGACGAGCAGTACTTC
-	TRBD2	TRBV27	TRBJ2-5	CASSMTSGGKTQYF	TGTGCCAGCAGTATGACTAGCGGTGGGAAGACCCAGTACTTC
-	TRBD1	TRBV5-1	TRBJ2-4	CASSLVGTGAIGENIQYF	TGCGCCAGCAGCTTGGTCGGGACAGGGGCTATCGGGGAAAACATTCAGTACTTC
few	TRBD2	TRBV10-3	TRBJ2-5	CAIRSTSGEETQYF	TGTGCCATCAGATCTACTAGCGGGGAAGAGACCCAGTACTTC
-	TRBD1	TRBV9	TRBJ1-4	CASSVATGGSNEKLFF	TGTGCCAGCAGCGTAGCTACAGGGGGATCTAATGAAAAACTGTTTTTT
-	TRBD1	TRBV6-1	TRBJ1-5	CASDLDRGRNQPQHF	TGTGCCAGTGACCTTGACAGGGGGCGCAATCAGCCCCAGCATTTT